This TCR beta chain was sequenced during a study of CD4+ T cells in melanoma. TCRdb's table, derived via immunoSEQ multiplex PCR, lists solely in-frame clones and lacks some. The repertoire has some 110,000 clones, roughly 90% of them found once; the top ten carry roughly 3.3%. CDR1 is SGDLS, CDR2 YYNGEE, per germline. This CDR3 is 15 amino acids long. With 2 bases clipped from V and 6 bases from J, the junction kept 7 bases outside the gene matches. Input material: peripheral blood. This chain uses TRBV9 with TRBJ2-3, with 9 bases aligning to TRBD2. This TCR came from a human donor with melanoma. CDR3 sequence: CASSVIAGAEDTQYF. CDR3 DNA sequence: TGTGCCAGCAGCGTTATAGCGGGAGCGGAGGATACGCAGTATTTT. The whole variable domain, remainder taken from reference TRBV9 and TRBJ2-3, is DSGVTQTPKHLITATGQRVTLRCSPRSGDLSVYWYQQSLDQGLQFLIQYYNGEERAKGNILERFSAQQFPDLHSELNLSSLELGDSALYFCASSVIAGAEDTQYFGPGTRLTVL.